This T cell receptor beta chain came from a study of blood T cell repertoires in COVID-19 (dated by TCRdb to about 2020). Background for the entire study: Samples from collaborators originated in the United States, Italy and Spain and spanned both the acute and convalescent phases of COVID-19. Subjects who had been exposed to COVID-19, were actively infected with it, or had recovered from it provided the deeply sampled blood TCRbeta repertoires that made up the dataset. HLA class I and class II types, where available, came from metadata supplied by the sample provider rather than from assay-based typing. The repertoires were released in a freely available public database intended as a resource for research on the immune response to SARS-CoV-2. The material from the prospective study consisted of cDNA or gDNA derived from T cells, B-cell-depleted T cells, or PBMCs. Nearly every sample came with metadata listing a de-identified subject ID, COVID-19 status, age in years and sex. The samples were drawn from the first 160 participants of the ongoing ImmuneRACE study and from 950 to 1,500 subjects provided by 6 global collaborators. What the research found in general, with its limitations: Clinical and demographic metadata were provided uncurated, with the amount varying by source and participant.

The immunoSEQ Assay, a bias-controlled multiplex PCR, was used to amplify TCRbeta CDR3 regions from genomic DNA. The published analysis was carried out like this. The number of nucleated cells in each sample was estimated by amplification of reference gene primers within the assay. To quantify the absolute abundance of each unique TCRbeta CDR3 rearrangement, sequence reads were collapsed and filtered. Productive Simpson clonality was computed per sample as the square root of Simpson's diversity index over productive rearrangements. The source is immuneACCESS, and TCRdb retained only in-frame sequences with V and J called. Part of the clones is not carried over; for the studies checked, unresolved V genes explain less than half of this, and the remainder is unexplained. V and J calls and clone size are those listed in that table; D and trimming were worked out from the DNA. This sample holds fewer than 350,000 clones; roughly 90% were observed only once. The leading ten clones occupy around 1.7% of the sample.

Participants in the prospective study were enrolled through a virtual design, were aged about 18 to 89 years, and lived in some 24 United States geographic areas. In the prospective study, cohorts were assigned on the basis of participant-reported clinical history obtained from a screening survey and a study questionnaire. Mobile phlebotomists in the prospective study collected whole blood, serum and a nasopharyngeal or oropharyngeal swab from every participant. Over a roughly 2-month period, participants in the prospective study had the option of providing additional blood draws and questionnaires. Prospective study blood samples were shipped either frozen or at room temperature before DNA extraction. A word on this clone: Which antigen it targets is not known. No much larger clonotype is one base removed from it; base qualities were not supplied.

Between the V and J ends, shortened by 3 bases and 0 bases respectively, the junction contains 5 bases. The germline V gene encodes CDR1 LNHDA and CDR2 SQIVND (reference sequence). The CDR3 spans 14 residues, from the cysteine through the phenylalanine. The sequence is cut down to CDR3 DNA, 42 bases in frame from base 1. This clonotype was obtained from a woman younger than 30 with acute COVID-19. Recombination connected TRBV19 to TRBJ2-2, with the D segment identity uncertain. Source material: PBMCs or T cells enriched from blood (not recorded which). DNA sequence: TGTGCCAGTAGTATGTATGCGAACACCGGGGAGCTGTTTTTT. This translates into CASSMYANTGELFF. The full variable domain, completed from the reference TRBV19 and TRBJ2-2 proteins outside the CDR3, reads DGGITQSPKYLFRKEGQNVTLSCEQNLNHDAMYWYRQDPGQGLRLIYYSQIVNDFQKGDIAEGYSVSREKKESFPLTVTSAQKNPTAFYLCASSMYANTGELFFGEGSRLTVL.